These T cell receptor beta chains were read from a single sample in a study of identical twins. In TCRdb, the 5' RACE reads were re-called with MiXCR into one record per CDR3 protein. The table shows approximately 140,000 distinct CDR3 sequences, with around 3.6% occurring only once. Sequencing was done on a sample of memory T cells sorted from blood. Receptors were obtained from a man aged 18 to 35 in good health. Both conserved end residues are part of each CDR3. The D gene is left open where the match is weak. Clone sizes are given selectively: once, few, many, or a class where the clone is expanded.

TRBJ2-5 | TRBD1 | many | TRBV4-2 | TGTGCCAGCAGCTCCCGGGCAGGGGGTCGGGAGACCCAGTACTTC | CASSSRAGGRETQYF
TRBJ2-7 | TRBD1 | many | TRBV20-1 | TGCAGTTCCCGGGACAGGGCCTCCTACGAGCAGTACTTC | CSSRDRASYEQYF
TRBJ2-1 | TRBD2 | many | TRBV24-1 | TGTGCCACCAGTGACCCCGGGACTAGCGGGGCCTACAATGAGCAGTTCTTC | CATSDPGTSGAYNEQFF
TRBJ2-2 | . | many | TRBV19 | TGTGCCAGTAGTATAAAGAAGCAGACTCACACCGGGGAGCTGTTTTTT | CASSIKKQTHTGELFF
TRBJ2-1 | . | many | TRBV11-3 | TGTGCCAGCAGCTTATCGGGCCCCCGAGCTGAGCAGTTCTTC | CASSLSGPRAEQFF
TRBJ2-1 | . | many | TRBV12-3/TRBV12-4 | TGTGCCAGCAGTTTAGGACGTACTAATGAGCAGTTCTTC | CASSLGRTNEQFF
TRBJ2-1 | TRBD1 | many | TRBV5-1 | TGCGCCAGCAGCTTGACAGGGGGCAACTACAATGAGCAGTTCTTC | CASSLTGGNYNEQFF
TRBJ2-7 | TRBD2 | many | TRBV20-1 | TGCAGTGCTAGAGGGCAGCGGGGGGCCTACGAGCAGTACTTC | CSARGQRGAYEQYF
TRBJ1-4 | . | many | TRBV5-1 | TGCGCCAGCAGCTTCCGGCAGGGGAATGAAAAACTGTTTTTT | CASSFRQGNEKLFF
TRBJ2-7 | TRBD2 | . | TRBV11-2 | TGTGCCAGCAGCCCGGGGACTAGCGGGAGCTTTTCCTACGAGCAGTACTTC | CASSPGTSGSFSYEQYF
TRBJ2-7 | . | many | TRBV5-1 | TGCGCCAGCAGCCAGGGGGGAGCACCAAACTACGAGCAGTACTTC | CASSQGGAPNYEQYF
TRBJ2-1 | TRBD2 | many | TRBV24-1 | TGTGCCACCAGTGATCCGCCTCTAGCGGGAGGGCTCTTACAGCAGTTCTTC | CATSDPPLAGGLLQQFF
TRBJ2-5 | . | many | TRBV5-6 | TGTGCCAGCAGCTTCTTGCAGGAGGGGGAGACCCAGTACTTC | CASSFLQEGETQYF
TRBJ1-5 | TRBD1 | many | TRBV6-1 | TGTGCTTTTGGACAGGGGGGAAATCAGCCCCAGCATTTT | CAFGQGGNQPQHF
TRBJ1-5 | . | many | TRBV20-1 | TGCAGTGCTAGTCAAGATAGCAATCAGCCCCAGCATTTT | CSASQDSNQPQHF
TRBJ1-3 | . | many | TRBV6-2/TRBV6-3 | TGTGCCAGCAGTACCCTTGGAAACACCATATATTTT | CASSTLGNTIYF
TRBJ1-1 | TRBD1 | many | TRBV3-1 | TGTGCCAGCAGCCATACAGGGGAGACTGAAGCTTTCTTT | CASSHTGETEAFF
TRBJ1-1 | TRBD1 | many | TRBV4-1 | TGCGCCAGCAGCCCCATCGAATTCGGGACTCGGACAGGGAGGAACACTGAAGCTTTCTTT | CASSPIEFGTRTGRNTEAFF
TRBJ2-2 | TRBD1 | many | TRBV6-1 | TGTGCCACCACCGGCGGCAGGGGGCCCACCGGGGAGCTGTTTTTT | CATTGGRGPTGELFF
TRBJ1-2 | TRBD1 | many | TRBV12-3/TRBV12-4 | TGTGCCAGCAGTGGGGACAGGGTGCGGGTTGAAGGCTACACCTTC | CASSGDRVRVEGYTF
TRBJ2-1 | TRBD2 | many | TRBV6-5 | TGTGCCAGCAGTTACTCGGCTAGCGGGGGGGGTGAGCAGTTCTTC | CASSYSASGGGEQFF
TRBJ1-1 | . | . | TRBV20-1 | TGCAGTGCTAGCCGTCGGCCGAACACTGAAGCTTTCTTT | CSASRRPNTEAFF
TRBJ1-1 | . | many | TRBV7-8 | TGTGCCAGCAGCTCCACGTCACGCGGAAACACTGAAGCTTTCTTT | CASSSTSRGNTEAFF
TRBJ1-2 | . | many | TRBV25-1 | TGTGCCAGCAGTGAACCTACTAACTATGGCTACACCTTC | CASSEPTNYGYTF
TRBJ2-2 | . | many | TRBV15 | TGTGCCACCAGCGGACAGCTGGCGAGCACCGGGGAGCTGTTTTTT | CATSGQLASTGELFF
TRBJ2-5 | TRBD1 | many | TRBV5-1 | TGCGCCAGCAGCTTGGGACAGGGAAGCGTAGAGACCCAGTACTTC | CASSLGQGSVETQYF
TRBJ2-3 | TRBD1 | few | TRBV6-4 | TGTGCCAGCGGGGGACAGGTTGAAGATACGCAGTATTTT | CASGGQVEDTQYF
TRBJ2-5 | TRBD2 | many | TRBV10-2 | TGCGCCAGCAGTTACGGGAGGGAAGAGACCCAGTACTTC | CASSYGREETQYF
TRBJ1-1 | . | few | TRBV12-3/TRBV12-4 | TGTGCCAGCAGTTTAGGGCAGGATCGGTACACTGAAGCTTTCTTT | CASSLGQDRYTEAFF
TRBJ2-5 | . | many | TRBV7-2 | TGTGCCAGCAGCTTAGGTTGGTTGGAGACCCAGTACTTC | CASSLGWLETQYF